What follows are 22 T cell receptor beta chains derived from one specimen sequenced in a study of breast tumors, draining lymph nodes, adjacent tissues. The lymph nodes were axillary draining lymph nodes from breast cancer patients. TCRdb passed the multiplex PCR reads through MiXCR, listing each CDR3 protein once. The top ten hold 2% to 2.5% of the sample, which has 70,000 to 85,000 distinct CDR3 sequences, about 20% seen once. Sequencing was carried out using axillary lymph node tissue. The receptors shown here come from a female donor with breast cancer. Some clones in this sample may be carry-over from other donors' samples.

This clonotype was seen once. This sequence joins TRBV9 and TRBJ1-5; possible D gene TRBD1, 6 bases. Germline V gives CDR1 SGDLS, CDR2 YYNGEE. Trimming took 0 bases from V and 14 from J, leaving 15 bases between them. The CDR3 extends over 13 amino acids. The CDR3 here is CASSVAEDSYEHF. CDR3 nucleotides: TGTGCCAGCAGCGTAGCCGAGGACAGCTACGAGCATTTT.

This clonotype was recorded at least ten times. The chain employs TRBV20-1 and TRBJ1-4; weak D call: TRBD1 (5 bases). Germline values: CDR1 DFQATT, CDR2 SNEGSKA (reference sequence). The ends were cut back, 0 bases at V and 7 bases at J, with 12 bases in the middle. The CDR3 sequence is 14 residues long. CDR3 nucleotide sequence: TGCAGTGCTAGAGAGGAATGGGACTCTGAAAAACTGTTTTTT. It encodes CSAREEWDSEKLFF.

As concerns this clonotype: Possible read error: a much larger clone is one base away. The chain recombines TRBV11-3 with TRBJ2-2, with a weak D call TRBD2 (7 bases). The CDR3 spans 16 residues. The germline CDR1 and CDR2 sequences are SGHNT and YENEEA. The CDR3 sequence is CASSSQRGVLRGEPFF. The DNA for the CDR3 is TGTGCCAGCAGCTCCCAACGGGGGGTATTGAGGGGGGAGCCGTTTTTT.

Regarding this clonotype: This may come from a read error, since a much larger clone is one base off. The V call is TRBV6-2 or TRBV6-3, the J call TRBJ2-7, with D possibly TRBD2 on 6 matching bases. Germline V gene data show CDR1 as MNHEY and CDR2 as SVGEGT. The CDR3 is made up of 15 amino acids. This CDR3 reads CASGYRGQGGYEQYF. The CDR3 nucleotides read TGTGCCAGCGGTTACCGGGGTCAGGGAGGATACGAGCAGTACTTC.

With regard to this clonotype: One base away lies a much larger clone, so this may be a sequencing read error. The chain is built from TRBV6-5 and TRBJ2-7; possibly TRBD1 for D (5 bases). V lost 5 bases, J lost 6 bases, and 23 bases lay in between. This CDR3 region has 16 residues. The V gene's germline CDR1 is MNHEY and CDR2 SVGAGI. CDR3 sequence reads: CASSNTGLGARVEQYF. As DNA, the CDR3 is TGTGCCAGCAGTAATACAGGTCTAGGAGCCAGAGTCGAGCAGTACTTC.

The J gene is TRBJ2-3, the V gene TRBV10-2; 9 bases are shared with TRBD2. V was clipped by 6 bases and J by 0 bases; unmatched bases: 7. Germline CDR1 and CDR2: WSHSY and SAAADI. The CDR3 covers 16 residues. The CDR3 here is CASSDRTSESTDTQYF. In DNA, the CDR3 is TGCGCCAGCAGCGACCGGACTAGCGAGAGCACAGATACGCAGTATTTT.

This clonotype was recorded at least ten times. This chain connects TRBV20-1 to TRBJ1-5; D is possibly TRBD1 (6 bases). CDR1 and CDR2 (germline): DFQATT, SNEGSKA (reference sequence). This CDR3 spans 15 amino acids. The V gene lost 5 bases and the J gene lost 2 bases, with 16 bases spanning the gap. This CDR3 reads CSARSHRTGNQPQHF. The DNA for the CDR3 is TGCAGTGCTCGAAGCCATAGGACAGGCAATCAGCCCCAGCATTTT.

The sample holds many counts of this clonotype. The chain couples TRBV5-8 to TRBJ2-1; the match to TRBD2 covers 8 bases. CDR3 size: 17 residues. Losses at the gene ends were 2 bases for V and 0 bases for J; bases not matched to a gene: 7. Per the germline V gene, CDR1 is SGHTS and CDR2 is YDEGEE. The CDR3 region is CASSFPLAGSSYNEQFF. The CDR3, as DNA: TGTGCCAGCAGCTTTCCATTAGCGGGGAGCTCCTACAATGAGCAGTTCTTC.

This clonotype was found many times. The chain recombines TRBV7-9 with TRBJ2-5; D remains unclear. The V and J ends lost 4 bases and 4 bases respectively, with 7 bases between them. Germline CDR1 reads SEHNR; CDR2 reads FQNEAQ (reference sequence). This CDR3 is built from 12 residues. In DNA, the CDR3 is TGTGCCAGCAGCTCCACCGGAGAGACCCAGTACTTC. Its translation is CASSSTGETQYF.

The sample holds many counts of this clonotype. The rearrangement links TRBV5-1 to TRBJ2-7; D is possibly TRBD1 (5 bases). Germline assignment: CDR1 SGHRS and CDR2 YFSETQ. The V gene lost 1 base and the J gene lost 0 bases, with 20 bases spanning the gap. This CDR3 spans 18 amino acids. This CDR3 reads CASSLTDKVRTYSYEQYF. CDR3 nucleotides: TGCGCCAGCAGCTTGACGGACAAGGTTCGGACGTACTCCTACGAGCAGTACTTC.

This clonotype was recorded at least ten times. This chain connects TRBV4-2 to TRBJ2-3; D is possibly TRBD1 (6 bases). Deletions cut 0 bases from V and 4 bases from J, with 11 bases between. Germline V gene lookup returns CDR1 LGHNA and CDR2 YNFKEQ. The CDR3 covers 15 residues. The CDR3: CASSQELQGSDTQYF. The CDR3 DNA sequence: TGTGCCAGCAGCCAAGAATTACAGGGTTCAGATACGCAGTATTTT.

The table lists this clonotype with many counts. The V gene is TRBV7-2, the J gene TRBJ2-1, with D unresolved. The V end was cut by 1 base, the J end by 8 bases, with 12 bases between. The CDR3 contains 14 residues. CDR1 and CDR2 (germline): SGHTA, FQGNSA. The CDR3 coding sequence is TGTGCCAGCAGCTTAGTCTCCGCCAAAGATGAGCAGTTCTTC. Protein: CASSLVSAKDEQFF. Complete variable domain (other parts from reference TRBV7-2 and TRBJ2-1): GAGVSQSPSNKVTEKGKDVELRCDPISGHTALYWYRQSLGQGLEFLIYFQGNSAPDKSGLPSDRFSAERTGGSVSTLTIQRTQQEDSAVYLCASSLVSAKDEQFFGPGTRLTVL.

This clonotype appeared many times. CDR3: CASSRTGSGYTF. CDR3 bases: TGTGCCAGCAGTCGGACAGGGAGCGGCTACACCTTC. The chain employs TRBV12-3 or TRBV12-4 and TRBJ1-2, with 8 bases identical to TRBD1. With V trimmed by 5 bases and J by 8 bases, 4 bases remained unmatched. The length of the CDR3 is 12 residues.

The table lists this clonotype with many counts. The CDR3, as DNA: TGCGCCAGCAGCTTGGAGGGACCCACAGATACGCAGTATTTT. Translation: CASSLEGPTDTQYF. The V call is TRBV5-1, the J call TRBJ2-3; tentatively, D is TRBD1 or TRBD2 (5 bases each). V was clipped by 0 bases and J by 2 bases, with 7 bases between them. Germline loops: CDR1 SGHRS, CDR2 YFSETQ. This CDR3 spans 14 amino acids.

This clonotype has ten or more counts. V and J are TRBV12-3 or TRBV12-4 and TRBJ2-2, with a possible D match to TRBD1 (6 bases). The CDR3 is 15 amino acids. Trimming removed 1 base from V and 6 bases from J, with 12 bases in between. CDR3 sequence (DNA): TGTGCCAGCAGTTTAGTCTCTGGGGGCGCCGGGGAGCTGTTTTTT. Its protein is CASSLVSGGAGELFF.

A note on this clonotype: A clone one base away is much larger, so this may be a read error. This chain links TRBV29-1 with TRBJ2-1; D perhaps matches TRBD2 (5 bases). From germline, CDR1 is SQVTM and CDR2 ANQGSEA. There are 14 residues in the CDR3. V was pared by 3 bases and J by 9 bases, with 18 bases between. CDR3 sequence reads: CSVDPTGRGCEQFF. In nucleotides, the CDR3 is TGCAGCGTTGATCCCACTGGGAGAGGGTGTGAGCAGTTCTTC.

The chain has TRBV10-2 and TRBJ2-4; 11 positions agree with TRBD2. The CDR3 covers 16 residues. The V and J ends lost 3 bases and 8 bases, in that order; junction bases with no gene match: 9. CDR1 is WSHSY and CDR2 is SAAADI in the germline V gene. CDR3 coding DNA: TGCGCCAGCAGTGATAGGATAGCGGGAGGGCTTGACATTCAGTACTTC. This codes for CASSDRIAGGLDIQYF.

The V and J genes are TRBV4-3 and TRBJ1-1; possibly TRBD1 for D (6 bases). The V gene lost 2 bases and the J gene lost 6 bases, with 10 bases spanning the gap. The germline V gene has CDR1 LGHNA and CDR2 YSLEER. CDR3 size: 13 residues. The CDR3 sequence: CASSQYEGAEAFF. The DNA of the CDR3 is TGCGCCAGCAGCCAATATGAGGGGGCTGAAGCTTTCTTT.

This clonotype was detected many times. The rearrangement uses TRBV11-2 and TRBJ2-7; the match to TRBD2 covers 7 bases. The germline gives CDR1 SGHAT, CDR2 FQNNGV. Trimming at V came to 3 bases and at J to 2 bases, leaving 1 base not matched to a gene. The CDR3 is 13 residues long. CDR3 sequence reads: CASSFGTTYEQYF. CDR3 DNA: TGTGCCAGCAGCTTTGGGACTACCTACGAGCAGTACTTC.

V is TRBV28 and J is TRBJ1-3, with D unresolved. The V end was cut by 5 bases, the J end by 1 base, with 9 bases between. The germline V gene encodes CDR1 MDHEN and CDR2 SYDVKM. CDR3 length equals 14 residues. For the CDR3, the DNA is TGTGCCAGCAGTCTTTTGGGGTCTGGAAACACCATATATTTT. It encodes CASSLLGSGNTIYF.

This clonotype was observed at least ten times. The chain has TRBV12-3 or TRBV12-4 and TRBJ2-7; D may be TRBD2 (6 bases). The CDR3 extends over 14 amino acids. The ends were cut back, 1 base at V and 3 bases at J, with 10 bases in the middle. The CDR3 region is CASSLEVADYEQYF. The DNA of the CDR3 is TGTGCCAGCAGTTTAGAGGTAGCGGACTACGAGCAGTACTTC.

There are many counts of this clonotype. The chain has TRBV14 and TRBJ2-5; D is ambiguous. The V and J ends lost 0 bases and 7 bases respectively, with 15 bases between them. CDR1 and CDR2 (germline): SGHDN, FVKESK. The CDR3 has 15 amino acids. This chain's CDR3 is CASSQDKGPAGTQYF. Written as DNA, the CDR3 is TGTGCCAGCAGCCAAGATAAAGGGCCAGCAGGGACCCAGTACTTC. Complete variable domain (other parts from reference TRBV14 and TRBJ2-5): EAGVTQFPSHSVIEKGQTVTLRCDPISGHDNLYWYRRVMGKEIKFLLHFVKESKQDESGMPNNRFLAERTGGTYSTLKVQPAELEDSGVYFCASSQDKGPAGTQYFGPGTRLLVL.